These 9 T cell receptor beta chains came from one sample sequenced in a study of blood T cell repertoires in COVID-19. The data were produced by immunoSEQ multiplex PCR, yet TCRdb's version contains in-frame clones alone and is incomplete. The sample consists of about 190,000 clones, about 88% of them appearing once. Material for sequencing was peripheral blood. The receptors come from a man younger than 40 with active or convalescent COVID-19.

V gene TRBV25-1 combines with J gene TRBJ1-2, with 8 bases fitting TRBD1. V shed 4 bases and J 2 bases; nucleotides not matched to a gene: 0. Germline V lookup: CDR1 MGHDK, CDR2 SYGVNS. The CDR3 extends over 13 amino acids. The chain's CDR3 is CASSGTGNYGYTF. CDR3 sequence (DNA): TGTGCCAGCAGTGGGACAGGGAACTATGGCTACACCTTC.

This chain uses TRBV6-5 with TRBJ2-5; maybe TRBD1 (5 bases). This CDR3 has 12 residues. CDR1 MNHEY and CDR2 SVGAGI come from the germline V gene. The V gene lost 10 bases and the J gene lost 5 bases, with 14 bases spanning the gap. CDR3 sequence reads: CATNQGGETQYF. As DNA, the CDR3 is TGTGCCACGAATCAGGGTGGGGAGACCCAGTACTTC.

J is TRBJ2-1 and V is TRBV27; 10 nucleotides align to TRBD1. CDR3 length: 16 amino acids. With 4 bases clipped from V and 5 bases from J, the junction kept 8 bases outside the gene matches. Germline lookup yields CDR1 MNHEY and CDR2 SMNVEV (reference sequence). The CDR3 loop is CASSSRPDRGNNEQFF. Written as DNA, the CDR3 is TGTGCCAGCAGTTCGCGCCCGGACAGGGGGAACAATGAGCAGTTCTTC.

Regarding this clone: Other DNA sequences within the sample encode an identical CDR3. The chain employs TRBV28 and TRBJ1-1; tentatively, D is TRBD1 (6 bases). The V and J ends lost 3 bases and 8 bases respectively, with 10 bases between them. This CDR3 comprises 12 residues. Germline V lookup: CDR1 MDHEN, CDR2 SYDVKM. Here the CDR3 reads CASSLQGREAFF. CDR3 sequence (DNA): TGTGCCAGCAGTTTGCAGGGGCGCGAAGCTTTCTTT.

This chain joins TRBV12-1 and TRBJ1-2; the tabulated D call, TRBD1, remains unverified against the DNA. TRBV12-1 is listed as a pseudogene. This CDR3 is built from 13 residues. The CDR3 is CASSQGQGRGYTF. The CDR3, as DNA: TGTGCCAGCAGCCAGGGACAGGGACGTGGCTACACCTTC.

The V gene is TRBV6-2 or TRBV6-3, the J gene TRBJ2-7, with 8 nucleotides matching TRBD1. V was clipped by 2 bases and J by 5 bases; unmatched bases: 8. CDR1 MNHEY and CDR2 SVGEGT come from the germline V gene. This CDR3 has 15 residues. CDR3 region: CASSYHGQGSNEQYF. The DNA for the CDR3 is TGTGCCAGCAGTTACCACGGACAGGGCTCGAACGAGCAGTACTTC.

The chain links TRBV18 to TRBJ2-6, with D perhaps matching TRBD1 (6 bases). V dropped 3 bases and J dropped 5 bases, with 14 bases sitting between them. Germline V gene sequence: CDR1 KGHSH, CDR2 LQKENI. This CDR3 spans 16 amino acids. In nucleotides, the CDR3 is TGTGCCAGCTCACCGAAGGACAGACTTCGGGCCAACGTCCTGACTTTC. Translated: CASSPKDRLRANVLTF.

The genes are TRBV5-1 and TRBJ2-2; 9 bases agree with TRBD1. V lost 1 base, J lost 3 bases, and 1 base stayed unmatched. The CDR3 totals 15 residues. Germline CDR1 is SGHRS and CDR2 is YFSETQ. CDR3 bases: TGCGCCAGCAGCTTGAGGGACAGGGACACCGGGGAGCTGTTTTTT. Its protein is CASSLRDRDTGELFF. Supplemented by reference TRBV5-1 and TRBJ2-2, the full variable domain reads KAGVTQTPRYLIKTRGQQVTLSCSPISGHRSVSWYQQTPGQGLQFLFEYFSETQRNKGNFPGRFSGRQFSNSRSEMNVSTLELGDSALYLCASSLRDRDTGELFFGEGSRLTVL.

J is TRBJ1-5 and V is TRBV18; D is unresolved. CDR3 length: 16 residues. V gave up 5 bases and J gave up 1 base, with 15 bases separating them. CDR1 is KGHSH and CDR2 is LQKENI in the germline V gene. CDR3 region: CASSAFDSGSNQPQHF. The CDR3, as DNA: TGTGCCAGCTCAGCTTTTGATTCGGGAAGCAATCAGCCCCAGCATTTT.